This TCR beta chain is drawn from a study of a mutant IDH1 vaccine in newly diagnosed glioma. For this clone: What it recognizes is unknown.

The germline V gene encodes CDR1 SQVTM and CDR2 ANQGSEA. CDR3 size: 11 residues. With 0 bases removed from V and 8 bases from J, the gap between germline ends came to 7 bases. The table came from immunoSEQ multiplex PCR; TCRdb's copy has only in-frame clones and leaves some out. This table has about 67,000 clones, over 75% appearing once. Time point specified: week 23, last vaccination. Vaccination used 300 ug of mutant IDH1 20-mer peptide per dose, with topical imiquimod. New IDH1-mutant, ATRX-lost WHO grade 3 or 4 astrocytomas occurred in donors. This sample comprised PBMCs, obtained from a glioma patient whose treatment included an IDH1 peptide vaccine. The chain joins TRBV29-1 to TRBJ1-2; D not resolved. The receptor was derived from a man aged 18 to 30 with glioma. The CDR3 here is CSVEDWVGYTF. CDR3 bases: TGCAGCGTTGAAGATTGGGTGGGCTACACCTTC.